These 22 T cell receptor beta chains were all obtained from the same sample, sequenced in a study of response to subunit inactivated influenza vaccine. MiXCR was run by TCRdb on the RT-PCR reads, yielding one entry per CDR3 protein. The sample holds about 240,000 distinct CDR3 sequences, 12% seen once. This specimen consisted of non-naive T cells sorted from PBMCs, obtained less than 15 days before vaccination. These TCRs come from a man aged 45 to 65 who received an inactivated influenza vaccine.

This chain connects TRBV20-1 to TRBJ1-5; TRBD1 might be the D (6 bases). V dropped 6 bases and J dropped 2 bases, with 17 bases sitting between them. CDR1 is DFQATT, CDR2 SNEGSKA, per germline (reference sequence). The CDR3 length is 15 residues. The chain's CDR3 is CSATRGPQGNQPQHF. Written as DNA, the CDR3 is TGCAGTGCAACCCGGGGGCCGCAGGGCAATCAGCCCCAGCATTTT.

This clonotype was recorded a few times. V is TRBV20-1 and J is TRBJ1-5, with D uncertain. Trimming stripped 5 bases from V and 3 bases from J, with 11 bases between. The CDR3 runs 13 residues. CDR1 and CDR2 from the germline V gene are DFQATT and SNEGSKA (reference sequence). CDR3 DNA sequence: TGCAGTGCTCCTGACGGTTACAATCAGCCCCAGCATTTT. Translation: CSAPDGYNQPQHF.

The V gene is TRBV5-1, the J gene TRBJ2-1; 12 positions match TRBD2. V gave up 3 bases and J gave up 1 base; unmatched junction bases: 14. Germline V gives CDR1 SGHRS, CDR2 YFSETQ. CDR3 length: 20 amino acids. The chain's CDR3 is CASSSYASGGARMSYNEQFF. The CDR3 DNA is TGCGCCAGCAGCTCTTACGCTAGCGGGGGGGCAAGAATGTCCTACAATGAGCAGTTCTTC.

Only a few counts were recorded for this clonotype. This rearrangement joins TRBV7-6 to TRBJ2-1, with 10 bases that match TRBD2. Germline values: CDR1 SGHVS, CDR2 FNYEAQ. The CDR3 contains 16 residues. V was pared by 5 bases and J by 2 bases, with 6 bases of the junction left unmatched. The CDR3 coding sequence is TGTGCCAGCAGCAGAGCTAGCGGGGGTGCCTACAATGAGCAGTTCTTC. Its protein is CASSRASGGAYNEQFF.

This clonotype was counted a few times. V is TRBV3-1 and J is TRBJ1-1, with D perhaps matching TRBD1 (6 bases). Germline values: CDR1 LGHDT, CDR2 YNNKEL (reference sequence). The V end lost 3 bases, the J end lost 5 bases, and 13 bases lay between the germline ends. There are 14 residues in the CDR3. CDR3 DNA sequence: TGTGCCAGCAGCCACAGGGGCGGGGGGACTGAAGCTTTCTTT. Translating gives CASSHRGGGTEAFF.

The V and J genes are TRBV9 and TRBJ2-1; 10 nucleotides agree with TRBD2. V gave up 4 bases and J gave up 3 bases; unmatched junction bases: 7. The CDR3 contains 16 residues. CDR1 is SGDLS and CDR2 is YYNGEE in the germline V gene. This CDR3 is CASSQLLAGSYNEQFF. CDR3 DNA: TGTGCCAGCAGCCAACTACTAGCGGGGAGCTACAATGAGCAGTTCTTC.

This clonotype was counted only a few times. The chain carries TRBV28 and TRBJ2-7; possibly TRBD2 for D (6 bases). The CDR3 length is 14 residues. Germline V lookup: CDR1 MDHEN, CDR2 SYDVKM. Trimming stripped 4 bases from V and 3 bases from J, with 13 bases between. CDR3 protein: CASSSAGTFYEQYF. The CDR3 DNA reads as TGTGCCAGCAGTTCGGCGGGGACCTTCTACGAGCAGTACTTC.

About this clonotype itself: A junction boundary mismatches the germline segment, possibly from a read error. The chain has TRBV7-9 and TRBJ2-6, with D possibly TRBD1 on 5 matching bases. There are 16 residues in the CDR3. CDR1 is SEHNR and CDR2 is FQNEAQ in the germline V gene (reference sequence). CDR3 nucleotide sequence: TGTGCCAGCAGGAAGGGTTATGACCCTGGGGCCAACGTCCTGAATTTC. Protein: CASRKGYDPGANVLNF. Full variable domain (remainder filled in from reference TRBV7-9 and TRBJ2-6): DTGVSQNPRHKITKRGQNVTFRCDPISEHNRLYWYRQTLGQGPEFLTYFQNEAQLEKSRLLSDRFSAERPKGSFSTLEIQRTEQGDSAMYLCASRKGYDPGANVLNFGAGSRLTVL.

Ten or more counts support this clonotype. The rearrangement uses TRBV14 and TRBJ1-1; D is perhaps TRBD1 (5 bases). There are 15 residues in the CDR3. CDR1 is SGHDN and CDR2 is FVKESK in the germline V gene. V lost 0 bases, J lost 5 bases, and 13 bases lay in between. In DNA, the CDR3 is TGTGCCAGCAGCCAAGAAATAGAGGGGATGACTGAAGCTTTCTTT. Amino acid sequence: CASSQEIEGMTEAFF.

The gene calls are TRBV2 and TRBJ1-5, with D hard to call. The germline V gene has CDR1 SNHLY and CDR2 FYNNEI. V was shortened by 8 bases and J by 3 bases, with 8 bases between the two germline ends. The CDR3 has 12 residues. CDR3 bases: TGTGCCAGCCGGATAGACAATCAGCCCCAGCATTTT. Its translation: CASRIDNQPQHF.

This clonotype was detected only a few times. The chain joins TRBV9 to TRBJ2-3, with 7 bases that match TRBD2. The length of the CDR3 is 17 residues. In germline, CDR1 is SGDLS, CDR2 YYNGEE. Trimming removed 4 bases from V and 5 bases from J; junction bases left unmatched: 16. In DNA, the CDR3 is TGTGCCAGCAGCCTCCGTGGTAGCGGGCGGGGAGGAGATACGCAGTATTTT. It specifies CASSLRGSGRGGDTQYF.

This clonotype occurred a few times. This rearrangement joins TRBV20-1 to TRBJ2-7, with 9 bases fitting TRBD1. V lost 6 bases to trimming and J lost 3 bases; unmatched junction nucleotides: 9. Germline lookup yields CDR1 DFQATT and CDR2 SNEGSKA (reference sequence). The CDR3 is 14 residues long. The CDR3 sequence: CSAPPGTGNYEQYF. The CDR3, as DNA: TGCAGTGCCCCCCCCGGGACAGGGAACTACGAGCAGTACTTC.

This clonotype was recorded a few times. CDR3 loop: CASSDGGMNTGELFF. The DNA for the CDR3 is TGCGCCAGCAGTGATGGCGGGATGAACACCGGGGAGCTGTTTTTT. V gene TRBV10-1 combines with J gene TRBJ2-2; D is perhaps TRBD2 (6 bases). The CDR3 runs 15 residues. V was trimmed by 3 bases and J by 1 base, leaving 9 bases between them. Germline-derived CDR1 and CDR2 are WNHNN and SYGVQD (reference sequence).

The chain has TRBV10-3 and TRBJ2-2, with TRBD2 identical over 9 bases. There are 16 residues in the CDR3. Germline assignment: CDR1 ENHRY and CDR2 SYGVKD. With 0 bases clipped from V and 5 bases from J, the junction kept 4 bases outside the gene matches. The CDR3 spells CAISESAGGLTGELFF. In nucleotides, the CDR3 is TGTGCCATCAGTGAGTCAGCGGGAGGATTGACCGGGGAGCTGTTTTTT.

In its sample, this clonotype was seen many times. The chain recombines TRBV5-6 with TRBJ1-1; a weak D match, TRBD1 (5 bases). This CDR3 spans 15 amino acids. CDR1 SGHDT and CDR2 YYEEEE come from the germline V gene. Trimming took off 6 bases at V and 0 bases at J, with 15 bases between the two ends. CDR3: CASNGNAGLNTEAFF. The CDR3 bases are TGTGCCAGCAACGGCAATGCAGGGCTGAACACTGAAGCTTTCTTT.

A few counts support this clonotype. CDR3 nucleotides: TGTGCCATCAGGCGGGAGGGCTCCTACAATGAGCAGTTCTTC. Translated: CAIRREGSYNEQFF. The chain combines TRBV10-3 with TRBJ2-1, with TRBD2 matching over 9 bases. This CDR3 contains 14 residues. Germline loops: CDR1 ENHRY, CDR2 SYGVKD. The V gene end was trimmed by 6 bases and the J gene end by 0 bases; junction bases not matched to a gene: 0.

This clonotype was seen ten or more times. The chain joins TRBV4-2 to TRBJ1-2; D is uncertain. The V and J ends lost 0 bases and 4 bases respectively, with 6 bases between them. This CDR3 is built from 13 residues. Germline CDR1 is LGHNA and CDR2 is YNFKEQ. The CDR3 is CASSQESGYGYTF. DNA of the CDR3: TGTGCCAGCAGCCAAGAGAGCGGCTATGGCTACACCTTC.

The gene calls are TRBV20-1 and TRBJ2-1; 8 bases line up with TRBD2. The CDR3 contains 16 residues. V gave up 3 bases and J gave up 0 bases; unmatched junction bases: 7. Germline values: CDR1 DFQATT, CDR2 SNEGSKA (reference sequence). The CDR3 DNA sequence: TGCAGTGCTAGCCCTAGCGGGCCTAGCTCCTACAATGAGCAGTTCTTC. This gives the protein CSASPSGPSSYNEQFF.

This clonotype came up a few times. The CDR3 loop is CASSWTVSSGANVLTF. CDR3 bases: TGTGCCAGCAGCTGGACGGTGAGCTCTGGGGCCAACGTCCTGACTTTC. The V call is TRBV5-5, the J call TRBJ2-6; D unresolved. Germline V lookup: CDR1 SGHKS, CDR2 YYEKEE (reference sequence). V lost 3 bases and J lost 0, with 10 bases in between. There are 16 residues in the CDR3.

This clonotype was seen a handful of times. The chain combines TRBV5-6 with TRBJ2-1, with 8 bases identical to TRBD2. CDR1 is SGHDT and CDR2 is YYEEEE in the germline V gene. V was clipped by 0 bases and J by 5 bases; unmatched bases: 10. The CDR3 spans 17 residues. CDR3 coding DNA: TGTGCCAGCAGCTTGGTGACGGGGGGGCTTGACGACAATGAGCAGTTCTTC. Translation gives CASSLVTGGLDDNEQFF.

The table lists this clonotype with a few counts. Written as DNA, the CDR3 is TGTGCCAGCAGCTTAGGGTTTTCATCCCCCTACGAGCAGTACTTC. Translated, it gives CASSLGFSSPYEQYF. The J gene is TRBJ2-7, the V gene TRBV5-6; D remains unclear. V was cut by 2 bases and J by 2 bases, with 14 bases left in between. The CDR3 has 15 amino acids. Per the germline V gene, CDR1 is SGHDT and CDR2 is YYEEEE.

The CDR3 DNA follows: TGTGCCAGCAGCGCTCAGGTTCCAGGGCCCCAGCATTTT. Its protein product is CASSAQVPGPQHF. The rearrangement uses TRBV7-2 and TRBJ1-5; no clear D. The CDR3 is 13 residues long. Germline V gene data show CDR1 as SGHTA and CDR2 as FQGNSA. Deletions cut 5 bases from V and 9 bases from J, with 14 bases between.